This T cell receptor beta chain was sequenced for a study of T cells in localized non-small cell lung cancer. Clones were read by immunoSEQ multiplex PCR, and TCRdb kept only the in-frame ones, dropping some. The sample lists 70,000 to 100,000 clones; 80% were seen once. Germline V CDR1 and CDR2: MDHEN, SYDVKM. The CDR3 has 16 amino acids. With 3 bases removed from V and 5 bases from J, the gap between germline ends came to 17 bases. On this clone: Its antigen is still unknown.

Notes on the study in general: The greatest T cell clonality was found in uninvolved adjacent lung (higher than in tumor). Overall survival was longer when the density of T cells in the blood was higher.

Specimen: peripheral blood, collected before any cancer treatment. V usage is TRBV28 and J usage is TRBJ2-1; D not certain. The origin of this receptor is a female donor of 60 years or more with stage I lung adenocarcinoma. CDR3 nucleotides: TGTGCCAGCAGTTTTGGCCCTGAGAATTTCGACAATGAGCAGTTCTTC. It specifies CASSFGPENFDNEQFF.